Each of the 29 T cell receptor beta chains below was sequenced from the same sample in a study of T cells in Graves' hyperthyroidism and ophthalmopathy. From RNA transcripts, TCR beta CDR3 regions were amplified. An initial round of RT-PCR targeting the TCR CDR3 relied on the HTBI primer set. TCRdb independently ran MiXCR on the multiplex PCR reads; one entry per CDR3 protein. The sample consists of hundreds of thousands of distinct CDR3 sequences, over 35% of them appearing once. The sequenced sample was blood. The receptors shown here come from a young man with Graves' hyperthyroidism.

V is TRBV20-1 and J is TRBJ2-7; D possibly uses TRBD1 or TRBD2 (5 bases each). The CDR3 extends over 14 amino acids. The germline V and J ends were trimmed by 6 bases and 0 bases, with 15 bases remaining between them. In germline, CDR1 is DFQATT, CDR2 SNEGSKA (reference sequence). The CDR3 bases are TGCAGTGCCCCTCGGGGCGGCGCCTCCTACGAGCAGTACTTC. Its protein is CSAPRGGASYEQYF.

The gene calls are TRBV12-3 or TRBV12-4 and TRBJ2-5; tentatively, D is TRBD1 or TRBD2 (5 bases each). Trimming left V 5 bases short and J 4 bases short, with 14 bases between. This CDR3 region has 14 residues. Here the CDR3 DNA reads TGTGCCAGCAGTCGTACGGGACCGGCAGAGACCCAGTACTTC. This sequence encodes CASSRTGPAETQYF.

The chain links TRBV7-2 to TRBJ2-7; the match to TRBD2 covers 11 bases. This CDR3 contains 14 residues. Germline V gene data show CDR1 as SGHTA and CDR2 as FQGNSA. The J segment lost 4 bases and the V segment lost 6 bases, leaving 5 bases of the junction unmatched. The CDR3 region has the DNA TGTGCCAGCAGAGTTAGCGGGGGGGGTTACGAGCAGTACTTC. As protein: CASRVSGGGYEQYF.

This clonotype was recorded many times. This sequence joins TRBV12-3 or TRBV12-4 and TRBJ1-1; D not resolved. The ends were cut back, 2 bases at V and 6 bases at J, with 10 bases in the middle. This CDR3 comprises 13 residues. CDR3 sequence reads: CASSLWRDAEAFF. CDR3 nucleotides: TGTGCCAGCAGTTTATGGAGAGATGCTGAAGCTTTCTTT.

The rearrangement links TRBV5-4 to TRBJ2-7; 14 bases fit TRBD2. Germline CDR1 reads SGHNT; CDR2 reads YYREEE (reference sequence). Germline trimming cut 4 bases from V and 1 base from J; bases unmatched to any gene: 10. This CDR3 is built from 18 residues. The CDR3 DNA is TGTGCCAGCAGCGGGAGAGGGACTAGCGGGAGATCGTCCTACGAGCAGTACTTC. Its protein product is CASSGRGTSGRSSYEQYF.

The J gene is TRBJ1-2, the V gene TRBV25-1; D perhaps matches TRBD1 (6 bases). CDR3 length: 14 amino acids. V gave up 4 bases and J gave up 6 bases, with 15 bases separating them. The V gene's germline CDR1 is MGHDK and CDR2 SYGVNS. CDR3 in amino acids: CASSARGDGNGYTF. The CDR3 DNA reads TGTGCCAGCAGTGCTAGGGGGGATGGAAATGGCTACACCTTC.

Comments on this clonotype: Likely a read error: the CDR3 ends without its conserved phenylalanine or tryptophan. The DNA is left out, because the CDR3 cannot be placed on it with certainty; the CDR3 is given as TCRdb lists it. The rearrangement uses TRBV9 and TRBJ1-1; TRBD1 is the table's D call and was not checked against the DNA. Germline loops: CDR1 SGDLS, CDR2 YYNGEE. The CDR3 is 8 amino acids in total, end residues counted. The CDR3 sequence is CASSGTGV.

This clonotype was counted a few times. The chain recombines TRBV5-1 with TRBJ1-1; 9 nucleotides align to TRBD1. With 0 bases clipped from V and 5 bases from J, the junction kept 5 bases outside the gene matches. CDR1 and CDR2 (germline): SGHRS, YFSETQ. The CDR3 has 15 amino acids. The CDR3 bases are TGCGCCAGCAGCTTGGGGGGACAGGGCAAAACTGAAGCTTTCTTT. Protein product: CASSLGGQGKTEAFF.

This clonotype was counted ten times or more. As DNA, the CDR3 is TGTGCCAGCAGCGTCGGTGGCGACGAGCAGTACTTC. Amino acids: CASSVGGDEQYF. The rearrangement uses TRBV9 and TRBJ2-7; D not certain. Between the trimmed V and J ends, which lost 2 bases and 5 bases, there was a span of 8 bases. CDR3 length: 12 amino acids. Looked up from germline, CDR1 is SGDLS and CDR2 is YYNGEE. Looking up the rest from reference TRBV9 and TRBJ2-7 gives the full variable domain: DSGVTQTPKHLITATGQRVTLRCSPRSGDLSVYWYQQSLDQGLQFLIQYYNGEERAKGNILERFSAQQFPDLHSELNLSSLELGDSALYFCASSVGGDEQYFGPGTRLTVT.

This clonotype was counted many times. CDR3 sequence reads: CASIPDGPPLHF. The CDR3 nucleotides are TGTGCCAGCATCCCGGACGGACCACCCCTCCACTTT. V is TRBV2 and J is TRBJ1-6; D remains ambiguous. There are 12 residues in the CDR3. V was clipped by 7 bases and J by 11 bases, with 12 bases between them. Germline V CDR1 and CDR2: SNHLY, FYNNEI.

V usage is TRBV10-3 and J usage is TRBJ1-2; weak D call: TRBD1 (6 bases). The germline gives CDR1 ENHRY, CDR2 SYGVKD. This CDR3 contains 14 residues. V was clipped by 10 bases and J by 3 bases, with 18 bases between them. In DNA form, the CDR3 reads TGTGCCAGCCTAGGGGGATACTGGGACTATGGCTACACCTTC. Its protein product is CASLGGYWDYGYTF.

In its sample, this clonotype was seen many times. This chain joins TRBV20-1 and TRBJ1-6; tentatively, D is TRBD1 (6 bases). The CDR3 contains 16 residues. Germline CDR1 and CDR2: DFQATT and SNEGSKA (reference sequence). V dropped 8 bases and J dropped 3 bases, with 20 bases sitting between them. CDR3 nucleotides: TGCAGTACCGAAACCAGGACCAGGGGCTATAATTCACCCCTCCACTTT. Translating gives CSTETRTRGYNSPLHF.

This clonotype was seen repeatedly, ten times or more. The rearrangement joins TRBV15 to TRBJ2-5; either TRBD1 or TRBD2 may fit D (6 bases each). Trimming removed 4 bases at V and 4 bases at J, with 16 bases between. Germline V gives CDR1 LNHNV, CDR2 YYDKDF (reference sequence). This CDR3 has 15 amino acids. CDR3 DNA sequence: TGTGCCACCAGCACCCCTGACGAGGGGGGAGAGACCCAGTACTTC. Translating gives CATSTPDEGGETQYF.

This chain connects TRBV19 to TRBJ2-7; D is unclear. CDR3 length equals 14 residues. CDR1 is LNHDA and CDR2 is SQIVND in the germline V gene (reference sequence). V dropped 6 bases and J dropped 4 bases, with 16 bases sitting between them. The CDR3 nucleotides read TGTGCCAGTAGCCCCGCGGATCAAGGGTACGAGCAGTACTTC. Residues: CASSPADQGYEQYF.

About this clonotype itself: Possible read error: a much larger clone is one base away. It is likely a read error, because the conserved phenylalanine at the end of the CDR3 is missing. It is unclear where the CDR3 begins or ends on the DNA, so no DNA is shown, and the CDR3 is as TCRdb lists it. The V gene is TRBV7-9, the J gene TRBJ2-7. The CDR3 is 10 amino acids long, termini counted. The germline CDR1 and CDR2 sequences are SEHNR and FQNEAQ (reference sequence). Here the CDR3 reads CASSQDSLYL.

The chain is built from TRBV29-1 and TRBJ1-1; no reliable D call. CDR1 and CDR2 from the germline V gene are SQVTM and ANQGSEA. V was shortened by 8 bases and J by 0 bases, with 7 bases between the two germline ends. CDR3 length: 11 residues. CDR3: CSPNLNTEAFF. Written as DNA, the CDR3 is TGCAGCCCGAACCTGAACACTGAAGCTTTCTTT.

Worth noting for this clonotype: This may arise from a read error, as a much more abundant clone is one base away. J is TRBJ2-7 and V is TRBV10-3; perhaps TRBD1 as D (5 bases). V lost 6 bases and J lost 2, with 11 bases in between. The CDR3 runs to 13 residues. The V gene's germline CDR1 is ENHRY and CDR2 SYGVKD. CDR3 amino acids: CAIRRGRTYEQYF. The DNA for the CDR3 is TGTGCCATCAGAAGGGGCCGGACCTACGAGCAGTACTTC.

This chain connects TRBV12-3 or TRBV12-4 to TRBJ2-6, with D perhaps matching TRBD1 (5 bases). The CDR3 has 16 amino acids. V was clipped by 6 bases and J by 0 bases, with 12 bases between them. The DNA of the CDR3 is TGTGCCAGCAGAGCAGGGAAGGGCTCTGGGGCCAACGTCCTGACTTTC. Translating gives CASRAGKGSGANVLTF.

The chain links TRBV7-8 to TRBJ2-7, with 9 positions matching TRBD2. Germline lookup yields CDR1 SGHVS and CDR2 FQNEAQ. This CDR3 spans 14 amino acids. V was clipped by 5 bases and J by 4 bases; unmatched bases: 6. CDR3 amino acids: CASSVSGSEYEQYF. The CDR3 DNA reads TGTGCCAGCAGCGTTAGCGGGAGTGAGTACGAGCAGTACTTC.

A remark on this clonotype: This sequence may be a read error, since a much larger clone differs from it by one base. The V and J genes are TRBV7-2 and TRBJ2-7; 8 positions match TRBD2. CDR1 is SGHTA and CDR2 is FQGNSA in the germline V gene. CDR3 length: 16 residues. Trimming cost V 1 base and J 4 bases; bases outside gene matches: 9. CDR3 in amino acids: CASSLVPREVWYEQYF. CDR3 in DNA: TGTGCCAGCAGCTTAGTCCCGCGGGAGGTCTGGTACGAGCAGTACTTC.

This clonotype has just a few counts. The genes are TRBV20-1 and TRBJ1-2, with D unclear. The CDR3 contains 13 residues. Trimming left V 0 bases short and J 4 bases short, with 9 bases between. CDR1 and CDR2 from the germline V gene are DFQATT and SNEGSKA (reference sequence). The chain's CDR3 is CSARDRGRYGYTF. As DNA, the CDR3 is TGCAGTGCTAGAGATCGTGGGCGCTATGGCTACACCTTC.

The genes are TRBV6-1 and TRBJ1-6; 7 positions agree with TRBD1. CDR3 size: 16 residues. The germline V gene has CDR1 MNHNS and CDR2 SASEGT. V was pared by 7 bases and J by 0 bases, with 6 bases of the junction left unmatched. CDR3 bases: TGTGCCAGCACCCCGGGACAGAGCTCCTATAATTCACCCCTCCACTTT. This sequence encodes CASTPGQSSYNSPLHF.

As for this clonotype: The junction differs from germline at one of its ends, possibly a read error. The chain combines TRBV10-2 with TRBJ1-6, with 7 bases identical to TRBD1. The germline CDR1 and CDR2 sequences are WSHSY and SAAADI. The CDR3 consists of 16 residues. The CDR3 sequence is CASRTDRAAYNSPLHF. The CDR3 coding sequence is TGTGCCAGCAGAACCGACAGGGCGGCCTATAATTCACCCCTCCACTTT.

CDR3 bases: TGCAGTGCTCAACCGGTCAAGCGGGAGTCCTACGAGCAGTACTTC. Translating gives CSAQPVKRESYEQYF. V and J are TRBV20-1 and TRBJ2-7; 8 bases are shared with TRBD2. Trimming took 5 bases from V and 1 from J; bases not matched to a gene: 10. CDR3 length: 15 amino acids. Germline V lookup: CDR1 DFQATT, CDR2 SNEGSKA (reference sequence).

This clonotype was detected only a few times. This chain joins TRBV12-3 or TRBV12-4 and TRBJ2-5; TRBD1 might be the D (6 bases). CDR3 length equals 14 residues. V was pared by 6 bases and J by 0 bases, with 11 bases between. The CDR3 reads CASSPRGNQETQYF. In DNA form, the CDR3 reads TGTGCCAGCAGCCCTAGGGGGAACCAAGAGACCCAGTACTTC.

This clonotype was found a few times. J is TRBJ2-6 and V is TRBV7-8, with no clear D. The CDR3 is made up of 15 amino acids. The germline V gene encodes CDR1 SGHVS and CDR2 FQNEAQ. V was shortened by 6 bases and J by 0 bases, with 9 bases between the two germline ends. The CDR3 sequence is CASSYGSSGANVLTF. CDR3 DNA sequence: TGTGCCAGCAGTTACGGCAGCTCTGGGGCCAACGTCCTGACTTTC.

This clonotype was observed a few times. V is TRBV5-1 and J is TRBJ2-5; D is ambiguous. Germline V lookup: CDR1 SGHRS, CDR2 YFSETQ. The V end lost 1 base, the J end lost 5 bases, and 12 bases lay between the germline ends. This CDR3 is built from 14 residues. The CDR3 region is CASSLREATETQYF. CDR3 DNA sequence: TGCGCCAGCAGCTTGAGAGAGGCGACGGAGACCCAGTACTTC.

This chain connects TRBV7-2 to TRBJ1-5; 8 bases map to TRBD1. Germline V gives CDR1 SGHTA, CDR2 FQGNSA. V gave up 5 bases and J gave up 7 bases; unmatched junction bases: 10. The CDR3 loop spans 15 amino acids. CDR3 sequence reads: CASSLWTGRDQPQHF. CDR3 in DNA: TGTGCCAGCAGCCTTTGGACAGGGAGGGACCAGCCCCAGCATTTT.

The gene calls are TRBV7-3 and TRBJ1-1; D ambiguous. The germline V gene has CDR1 SGHTA and CDR2 FQGTGA. This CDR3 contains 15 residues. The V and J ends lost 5 bases and 1 base respectively, with 14 bases between them. The CDR3, as DNA: TGTGCCAGCAGCCCTATGGCGACGGGGAACACTGAAGCTTTCTTT. It encodes CASSPMATGNTEAFF. Looking up the rest from reference TRBV7-3 and TRBJ1-1 gives the full variable domain: GAGVSQTPSNKVTEKGKYVELRCDPISGHTALYWYRQSLGQGPEFLIYFQGTGAADDSGLPNDRFFAVRPEGSVSTLKIQRTERGDSAVYLCASSPMATGNTEAFFGQGTRLTVV.